This T cell receptor beta chain was identified in a study of T-cell reconstitution after alpha-beta-depleted transplantation in children. Study conclusions and caveats: Newly produced T cells mostly provided counts and TCRbeta diversity after one year, as hyperexpanded clones declined.

About this clonotype itself: The antigen remains undetermined. At one end, the junction sequence differs from germline, possibly due to a read error.

Unique molecular identifiers were used to barcode this TCRbeta library. Each CDR3 protein is one row after TCRdb ran MiXCR on the PCR reads. The sample lists approximately 500,000 distinct CDR3 sequences; under 12% were seen once. This sequence originates from a child under 10 years old with inherited bone marrow failure, due to receive a stem cell transplant. Here the sequenced sample was PBMCs, taken before TCRalphabeta/CD19-depleted stem cell transplant.

CDR3 sequence (DNA): TGTGCCAGCAGTTTGGGGACAGGGAATGAAAGACTGTTTTTT. Amino acids: CASSLGTGNERLFF. The chain couples TRBV12-3 or TRBV12-4 to TRBJ1-4, with TRBD1 matching over 9 bases. The CDR3 totals 14 residues.